These 13 T cell receptor beta chains share one sample of origin, sequenced in a study of T cell responses to AZD1222 COVID-19 vaccine. The assay was immunoSEQ multiplex PCR, and TCRdb's table has in-frame clones only and misses some. The sample has approximately 150,000 clones, approximately 90% seen once. The source was peripheral blood, collected 28 days after the second AZD1222 dose. The receptors here all came from an adult who received the AZD1222 COVID-19 vaccine.

V usage is TRBV28 and J usage is TRBJ1-2, with 7 bases identical to TRBD1. The CDR3 sequence is 17 residues long. Losses at the gene ends were 6 bases for V and 8 bases for J; bases not matched to a gene: 21. Germline CDR1 is MDHEN and CDR2 is SYDVKM. CDR3 sequence: CASRPRQGPYSSDGYTF. As DNA, the CDR3 is TGTGCCAGCAGACCAAGACAGGGCCCCTATAGTTCGGACGGCTACACCTTC.

A single count supports this clone. This chain links TRBV10-3 with TRBJ2-1; no definite D call. The germline V gene encodes CDR1 ENHRY and CDR2 SYGVKD. The CDR3 is 12 amino acids. The germline V and J ends were trimmed by 3 bases and 6 bases, with 6 bases remaining between them. CDR3 bases: TGTGCCATCAGTGACTCGGCCAATGAGCAGTTCTTC. It encodes CAISDSANEQFF.

This rearrangement joins TRBV6-5 to TRBJ2-7, with D unresolved. CDR1 MNHEY and CDR2 SVGAGI come from the germline V gene. Between the trimmed V and J ends, which lost 9 bases and 0 bases, there was a span of 6 bases. CDR3 size: 11 residues. The chain's CDR3 is CARESSYEQYF. CDR3 in DNA: TGTGCCAGGGAGAGCTCCTACGAGCAGTACTTC.

J is TRBJ2-7 and V is TRBV6-5; 13 nucleotides line up with TRBD2. J lost 5 bases, V lost 6 bases, and 7 bases had no gene match. Per germline, CDR1 MNHEY and CDR2 SVGAGI. CDR3 length: 15 amino acids. This CDR3 reads CASSRELAGGNEQYF. In DNA form, the CDR3 reads TGTGCCAGCAGCAGAGAACTAGCGGGGGGGAACGAGCAGTACTTC.

The genes are TRBV30 and TRBJ1-1; TRBD1 aligns across 8 bases. CDR1 and CDR2 (germline): GTSNPN, SVGIG (reference sequence). V lost 2 bases, J lost 0 bases, and 8 bases stayed unmatched. CDR3 length: 16 residues. Here the CDR3 DNA reads TGTGCCTGGAGTCCGTATGACAGGGGCATGAACACTGAAGCTTTCTTT. Translated, it gives CAWSPYDRGMNTEAFF. Supplemented by reference TRBV30 and TRBJ1-1, the full variable domain reads SQTIHQWPATLVQPVGSPLSLECTVEGTSNPNLYWYRQAAGRGLQLLFYSVGIGQISSEVPQNLSASRPQDRQFILSSKKLLLSDSGFYLCAWSPYDRGMNTEAFFGQGTRLTVV.

This clone came up once. The chain recombines TRBV7-9 with TRBJ1-2; maybe TRBD1 (6 bases). V lost 5 bases and J 4 bases, leaving 26 bases between the germline ends. CDR1 is SEHNR, CDR2 FQNEAQ, per germline (reference sequence). The CDR3 length is 18 residues. CDR3 sequence: CASSPNSKNTGRSYGYTF. CDR3 sequence (DNA): TGTGCCAGCAGCCCGAACTCAAAAAACACAGGGAGAAGCTATGGCTACACCTTC.

V gene TRBV2 combines with J gene TRBJ2-7; the D gene is possibly TRBD1 (6 bases). Trimming stripped 8 bases from V and 0 bases from J, with 20 bases between. CDR3 length equals 16 residues. Looked up from germline, CDR1 is SNHLY and CDR2 is FYNNEI. CDR3 region: CASSLRGTLSSYEQYF. Here the CDR3 DNA reads TGTGCCAGCTCCCTCAGGGGTACCCTAAGCTCCTACGAGCAGTACTTC.

For the CDR3, the DNA is TGTGCCAGCGATGACGGGCGGAGCACAGATACGCAGTATTTT. Translating gives CASDDGRSTDTQYF. V is TRBV7-9 and J is TRBJ2-3; D not certain. Trimming left V 8 bases short and J 0 bases short, with 12 bases between. The CDR3 contains 14 residues. Germline V gene data show CDR1 as SEHNR and CDR2 as FQNEAQ (reference sequence).

The chain couples TRBV19 to TRBJ2-2, with D tentatively TRBD2 (6 bases). Between the trimmed V and J ends, which lost 6 bases and 2 bases, there was a span of 13 bases. Per germline, CDR1 LNHDA and CDR2 SQIVND (reference sequence). This CDR3 is 15 amino acids long. Here the CDR3 reads CASREGRANTGELFF. CDR3 bases: TGTGCCAGTAGGGAGGGCAGGGCCAACACCGGGGAGCTGTTTTTT.

This chain connects TRBV25-1 to TRBJ2-7; 13 bases are shared with TRBD2. V was pared by 3 bases and J by 5 bases, with 4 bases of the junction left unmatched. The CDR3 totals 15 residues. Per germline, CDR1 MGHDK and CDR2 SYGVNS. CDR3 sequence reads: CASSDPGTSGNEQYF. The CDR3 DNA reads as TGTGCCAGCAGTGATCCCGGGACTAGCGGGAACGAGCAGTACTTC.

The J gene is TRBJ1-1, the V gene TRBV6-6, with D perhaps matching TRBD1 (5 bases). The CDR3 is 15 residues long. V lost 0 bases, J lost 4 bases, and 12 bases lay in between. Germline CDR1 reads MNHNY; CDR2 reads SVGAGI (reference sequence). The CDR3 protein is CASSYSKEGSTEAFF. CDR3 sequence (DNA): TGTGCCAGCAGTTACTCTAAAGAGGGGTCCACTGAAGCTTTCTTT.

As DNA, the CDR3 is TGTGCCAGCAGTGAAGAGGCCGACGCTTGGTATGGCTACACCTTC. Translated: CASSEEADAWYGYTF. The chain has TRBV6-1 and TRBJ1-2; D gene ambiguous. This CDR3 comprises 15 residues. Trimming pared 1 base from V and 5 bases from J, leaving 14 bases between. The germline V gene has CDR1 MNHNS and CDR2 SASEGT.

The V call is TRBV5-4, the J call TRBJ1-2; D is unresolved. Germline V gene lookup returns CDR1 SGHNT and CDR2 YYREEE (reference sequence). Trimming removed 6 bases at V and 5 bases at J, with 23 bases between. There are 16 residues in the CDR3. The CDR3 DNA is TGTGCCAGCACCGTGCGGGCAGGTGCCGAACTGTATGGCTACACCTTC. The encoded protein is CASTVRAGAELYGYTF.